This paragraph reports one T cell receptor (beta chain). Which antigen it targets is not known. Nothing much larger sits one base from this clone, and base qualities are not available. CDR1 and CDR2 are drawn from the germline V gene: MNHEY, SVGEGT. The CDR3 goes from the cysteine to the phenylalanine over 15 residues. Only the CDR3 DNA stays, 45 bases, in frame from base 1. Here V drops 6 bases and J drops 0 bases, and the junction holds 8 bases not matched to any gene. Libraries were prepared through RACE. Reads for this sample came from a NextSeq 500. During library preparation, unique molecular identifiers were attached to individual cDNA molecules so that TCRs could be counted quantitatively and reproducibly. For every blood RNA sample, sequencing covered both the TCR alpha and TCR beta chains. Per the source publication's procedure: The median number of TCRs per sample was roughly 100,000, ranging from about 20,000 to 750,000. The Decombinator software suite was used to annotate V, J and CDR3 in the TCR reads. For the PS versus PT1 abundance plots, all samples were subsampled to the same number of TCRs (28,000). TCRs were defined as expanded if absent before sensitization and observed at least eight times at the 2-week time point. The raw public data were reprocessed by TCRdb itself: fastp quality trimming at Q25, MiXCR clonotype calling, in-frame beta chains only. Rows with one shared CDR3 protein collapse into an entry with the most common genes and DNA. TCRdb's processing, not the authors' own work, is the source of the V and J calls. Within this sample are 85,000 to 130,000 distinct CDR3 sequences, with around 12% of them counted one time only. 1.5% to 2% of the sample goes to the ten largest clones.

These data belong to a study of human T cells and chemical hapten exposure (dated by TCRdb to the early 2020s). Notes on the research overall: For sensitization, 2% DPC in acetone was applied to a roughly 2 cm by roughly 2 cm area of upper inner arm skin. The mostly female patient cohort included alopecia areata with under or over 50% scalp involvement, alopecia totalis and alopecia universalis. Patient blood was sampled pre-sensitization (week 0) and at 2, 6 and about 24 weeks after DPC sensitization. Weekly therapeutic DPC doses were additionally applied to the scalp of patients throughout the approximately 24-week study period. Peripheral blood TCR repertoire changes were tracked in vivo in alopecia patients during primary and secondary sensitization to the hapten diphenylcyclopropenone (DPC). Patch testing was performed on the upper back with Finn chambers containing 0.01% DPC, and the patch tests were scored after 6 days according to International Contact Dermatitis Research Group standards. About 27 alopecia patients gave blood for TCR sequencing at one to four time points (pre-sensitization, 2, 6 and 24 weeks). Libraries were combined into a pool for sequencing, and differences in TCR yield between samples came mainly from small differences in library volumes within the pool. On the study overall, not on this receptor specifically: No change with DPC sensitization was found in the number of TCRs above 1 in 1000 frequency, and no evidence of global repertoire structure alterations was found. After repeated subsampling, changes were observed in the strength of the expansion versus patch-test correlation and in the threshold at which the correlation became significant. Because every patient had alopecia, a presumed autoimmune disease, the patients' immune response might differ from that of healthy individuals. Patch test score correlated positively with the number of PT1 expanded TCRs, reaching significance at thresholds 8, 16 and 32 but not at 4. Expanded TCRs formed significantly more large CDR3 similarity clusters than pre-sensitization or healthy control sets, consistent with antigen-driven responses.

Per the publication, the time point label means: pre-sensitization, week 0. Interpreted using the paper, the treatment or condition label stands for: therapeutic diphenylcyclopropenone sensitization with weekly scalp DPC. At each patch-test visit, blood was drawn before the patch test was applied. To be eligible, patients had to be aged 18 to 70, diagnosed with alopecia and judged suitable for DPC therapy, while pregnant patients were excluded. Unfractionated whole blood was collected in Tempus Blood RNA tubes, and total RNA was extracted from that blood. The receptor comes from a woman in her forties or fifties with alopecia areata. Some clones in this sample may be carry-over from other donors' samples. The sequenced sample was whole blood, obtained in connection with sensitization to the hapten diphenylcyclopropenone (DPC). The sequence joins TRBV6-2 or TRBV6-3 to TRBJ2-7; 7 middle bases align to TRBD1. The CDR3 region reads CASRRDRELSYEQYF. The DNA reads TGTGCCAGCAGACGCGACAGGGAGCTCTCCTACGAGCAGTACTTC.